The next 10 T cell receptor beta chains were all read from a single sample in a study of neurological immune-mediated disorders. TCRdb itself ran the 5' RACE reads through MiXCR, one entry per CDR3 protein. The table records over 90,000 distinct CDR3 sequences, more than 10% of them present only once. Stated time point: longitudinal time-point 3. The sample was PBMCs. The receptors here all came from a female donor with HTLV-1-associated myelopathy (HAM/TSP).

This clonotype was counted many times. The rearrangement uses TRBV7-2 and TRBJ2-1; D is possibly TRBD2 (5 bases). CDR3 length: 15 residues. Germline V lookup: CDR1 SGHTA, CDR2 FQGNSA. V shed 3 bases and J shed 1 base, with 10 bases lying between them. CDR3 in amino acids: CASSLERGSYNEQFF. The CDR3, as DNA: TGTGCCAGCAGCTTGGAACGGGGTTCCTACAATGAGCAGTTCTTC.

This clonotype has ten or more counts. The gene calls are TRBV7-8 and TRBJ1-1; a possible D gene is TRBD1 (6 bases). The CDR3 has 17 residues. Germline V CDR1 and CDR2: SGHVS, FQNEAQ. Trimming pared 5 bases from V and 2 bases from J, leaving 21 bases between. CDR3 in amino acids: CASSIGISGAGNTEAFF. CDR3 in DNA: TGTGCCAGCAGCATAGGGATTTCGGGGGCAGGAAACACTGAAGCTTTCTTT.

This clonotype has ten or more counts. This sequence joins TRBV14 and TRBJ2-1; D might be TRBD2 (7 bases). V lost 2 bases and J 12 bases, leaving 20 bases between the germline ends. The CDR3 has 15 residues. From germline, CDR1 is SGHDN and CDR2 FVKESK. DNA for the CDR3: TGTGCCAGCAGCCAAACGGGCGGGGGCCCTTGGGGGCAGTTCTTC. As protein: CASSQTGGGPWGQFF.

There are many counts of this clonotype. J is TRBJ2-1 and V is TRBV7-9, with 8 bases identical to TRBD2. Trimming took 5 bases from V and 8 from J; bases not matched to a gene: 11. The germline V gene encodes CDR1 SEHNR and CDR2 FQNEAQ (reference sequence). This CDR3 is 15 amino acids long. CDR3 residues: CASSQSGGPWYEQFF. Written as DNA, the CDR3 is TGTGCCAGCAGCCAAAGCGGGGGCCCCTGGTATGAGCAGTTCTTC.

This clonotype was seen at least ten times. V gene TRBV5-1 combines with J gene TRBJ2-1; D perhaps matches TRBD1 (6 bases). Germline CDR1 SGHRS, CDR2 YFSETQ. Between the trimmed V and J ends, which lost 2 bases and 7 bases, there was a span of 13 bases. This CDR3 has 14 amino acids. In nucleotides, the CDR3 is TGCGCCAGCAGCTTCACAACAGGGAGTAATGAGCAGTTCTTC. Amino acids: CASSFTTGSNEQFF.

V and J are TRBV5-1 and TRBJ2-7; 7 positions match TRBD1. The V and J ends lost 3 bases and 1 base, in that order; junction bases with no gene match: 4. The CDR3 is 14 residues long. CDR1 is SGHRS and CDR2 is YFSETQ in the germline V gene. DNA for the CDR3: TGCGCCAGCAGCTCGTGGGGACAGTCCTACGAGCAGTACTTC. Protein product: CASSSWGQSYEQYF.

This clonotype has a count of ten or more. The chain employs TRBV3-1 and TRBJ2-5, with TRBD2 matching 13 bases. Germline lookup yields CDR1 LGHDT and CDR2 YNNKEL (reference sequence). The CDR3 is 17 residues long. The trim removed 4 bases at V and 6 bases at J, leaving 11 bases unmatched. CDR3 sequence reads: CASSLKSGTSGIQTQYF. DNA for the CDR3: TGTGCCAGCAGCCTTAAGTCCGGGACTAGCGGGATCCAGACCCAGTACTTC.

This clonotype was seen more than once but under ten times. The chain combines TRBV5-1 with TRBJ2-3; D is possibly TRBD2 (5 bases). Trimming pared 4 bases from V and 0 bases from J, leaving 15 bases between. This CDR3 spans 16 amino acids. In germline, CDR1 is SGHRS, CDR2 YFSETQ. The CDR3 DNA reads as TGCGCCAGCAGCCCGGAGGTGGCGCCTAGCACAGATACGCAGTATTTT. Residues: CASSPEVAPSTDTQYF.

This clonotype was detected many times. V and J are TRBV20-1 and TRBJ1-6; 7 bases agree with TRBD1. The CDR3 totals 15 residues. The ends lost 3 bases at V and 7 bases at J; junction bases unmatched: 9. Germline assignment: CDR1 DFQATT and CDR2 SNEGSKA (reference sequence). The CDR3 sequence is CSARKAGQLNSPLHF. CDR3 sequence (DNA): TGCAGTGCTAGGAAAGCGGGACAGCTAAATTCACCCCTCCACTTT.

V gene TRBV7-3 combines with J gene TRBJ2-3; D remains ambiguous. CDR3 size: 13 residues. Germline V lookup: CDR1 SGHTA, CDR2 FQGTGA. V lost 0 bases and J lost 5, with 6 bases in between. The CDR3 spells CASSLTVRDTQYF. CDR3 bases: TGTGCCAGCAGCTTAACGGTGAGAGATACGCAGTATTTT. Combining the CDR3 with reference TRBV7-3 and TRBJ2-3 gives the whole variable domain GAGVSQTPSNKVTEKGKYVELRCDPISGHTALYWYRQSLGQGPEFLIYFQGTGAADDSGLPNDRFFAVRPEGSVSTLKIQRTERGDSAVYLCASSLTVRDTQYFGPGTRLTVL.